The clone carrying this TCR delta chain was detected a few times. Its specificity is not known. A far bigger clonotype differs at one base, so this is likely a read error. At the DNA level, this CDR3 is encoded by other sequences in the same sample as well. The sample is drawn from a study of gamma delta lymphoproliferative disorders and STAT genes. In the study overall: At least 50 ng of genomic DNA went into each LymphoTrack Dx TCRG Assay library.

Broader study findings: Symptomatic patients lacked Vgamma9-JgammaP and Vdelta2-Ddelta3-Jdelta1 major clones.

The CDR3 has 19 residues. Looked up from germline, CDR1 is TSWWSYY and CDR2 is QGS. Sequencing used genomic DNA taken from PBMCs of patients and controls. TCRdb used CATT to re-call clones from the multiplex PCR reads. The data show about 1,400 delta-chain clones, around 2.7% seen once. This chain connects TRDV1 to TRDJ2; 7 positions match TRDD3. Sequencing was performed on blood. The clonotype was recovered from a human donor with gamma-delta T-cell large granular lymphocyte leukemia. CDR3 protein: CALGDASPWGAFTTAQLFF. The CDR3 coding sequence is TGTGCTCTTGGGGATGCTTCCCCCTGGGGGGCATTTACGACAGCACAACTTTTCTTT.